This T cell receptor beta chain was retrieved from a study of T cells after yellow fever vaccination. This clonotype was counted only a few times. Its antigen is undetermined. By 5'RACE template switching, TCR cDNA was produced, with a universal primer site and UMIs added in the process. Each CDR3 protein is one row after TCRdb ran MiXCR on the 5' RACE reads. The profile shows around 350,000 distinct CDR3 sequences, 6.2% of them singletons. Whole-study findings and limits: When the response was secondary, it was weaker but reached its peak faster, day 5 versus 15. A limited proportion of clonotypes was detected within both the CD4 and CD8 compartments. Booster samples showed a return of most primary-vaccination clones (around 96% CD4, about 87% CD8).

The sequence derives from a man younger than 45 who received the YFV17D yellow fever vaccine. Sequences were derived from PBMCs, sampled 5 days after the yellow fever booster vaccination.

The DNA for the CDR3 is TGTGCCAGCAGCCAAGATGGTACGGGACCCAACACTGAAGCTTTCTTT. Amino acids: CASSQDGTGPNTEAFF. This chain joins TRBV4-2 and TRBJ1-1; D may be TRBD1 (5 bases). Trimming removed 0 bases at V and 2 bases at J, with 13 bases between. Germline V gene sequence: CDR1 LGHNA, CDR2 YNFKEQ. CDR3 length equals 16 residues.